These 21 T cell receptor beta chains originate from one sample sequenced in a study of blood T cell repertoires in COVID-19. Only in-frame clones appear in the TCRdb table, and some are missing; sequencing was by immunoSEQ multiplex PCR. Among about 200,000 clones, 65% to 90% were seen once, and the ten largest hold around 4%. Material for sequencing was PBMCs or T cells enriched from blood (not recorded which). The receptors originated from a woman aged 40 to 50 with acute COVID-19.

This clone has just a few counts. The V and J genes are TRBV27 and TRBJ2-1, with D possibly being TRBD2 (5 bases). V dropped 8 bases and J dropped 2 bases, with 10 bases sitting between them. The germline V gene encodes CDR1 MNHEY and CDR2 SMNVEV (reference sequence). The CDR3 is 13 residues long. The CDR3 spells CASGLEAYNEQFF. CDR3 nucleotide sequence: TGTGCCAGCGGACTTGAGGCCTACAATGAGCAGTTCTTC.

DNA of the CDR3: TGTGCCAGCAGTTTAAAAGGGGGGGGCGTCGAGCTGTTTTTT. This gives the protein CASSLKGGGVELFF. The rearrangement links TRBV27 to TRBJ2-2; D might be TRBD2 (7 bases). The CDR3 totals 14 residues. In germline, CDR1 is MNHEY, CDR2 SMNVEV (reference sequence). Trimming took 2 bases from V and 11 from J, leaving 15 bases between them.

This sequence joins TRBV6-5 and TRBJ1-4, with 7 bases matching TRBD1. CDR1 is MNHEY and CDR2 is SVGAGI in the germline V gene. V lost 5 bases, J lost 12 bases, and 9 bases stayed unmatched. The CDR3 extends over 13 amino acids. The CDR3 loop is CASSLRQGIELFF. In nucleotides, the CDR3 is TGTGCCAGCAGTCTTCGACAGGGAATAGAACTGTTTTTT.

The rearrangement links TRBV29-1 to TRBJ2-1; 14 nucleotides align to TRBD2. Germline CDR1 reads SQVTM; CDR2 reads ANQGSEA. This CDR3 has 15 residues. V lost 6 bases, J lost 7 bases, and 8 bases stayed unmatched. The CDR3 bases are TGCAGCGTCGGACTAGCGGGAGGTTCTGGGAATGAGCAGTTCTTC. Translating gives CSVGLAGGSGNEQFF.

The rearrangement uses TRBV3-1 (or the pseudogene TRBV3-2) and TRBJ2-5, with 8 nucleotides matching TRBD2. There are 16 residues in the CDR3. The V gene end was trimmed by 2 bases and the J gene end by 4 bases; junction bases not matched to a gene: 9. Per germline, CDR1 LGHDT and CDR2 YNNKEL (reference sequence). The CDR3 protein is CASSQYSGSGRETQYF. In DNA, the CDR3 is TGTGCCAGCAGCCAATACAGCGGGAGTGGCCGAGAGACCCAGTACTTC.

The chain carries TRBV10-2 and TRBJ2-1; the D is unclear. CDR1 and CDR2 from the germline V gene are WSHSY and SAAADI. This CDR3 region has 13 residues. The V and J ends lost 6 bases and 0 bases respectively, with 6 bases between them. The CDR3 sequence: CASSPNSYNEQFF. The CDR3 DNA is TGCGCCAGCAGCCCCAACTCCTACAATGAGCAGTTCTTC.

This chain connects TRBV5-8 to TRBJ2-3; D possibly corresponds to TRBD2 (5 bases). This CDR3 has 14 residues. The V gene lost 1 base and the J gene lost 4 bases, with 10 bases spanning the gap. CDR1 is SGHTS, CDR2 YDEGEE, per germline. The CDR3 sequence: CASSLYSVADTQYF. CDR3 DNA: TGTGCCAGCAGCTTGTATAGCGTGGCAGATACGCAGTATTTT. Full variable domain (outside the CDR3, taken from reference TRBV5-8 and TRBJ2-3): EAGVTQSPTHLIKTRGQQATLRCSPISGHTSVYWYQQALGLGLQFLLWYDEGEERNRGNFPPRFSGRQFPNYSSELNVNALELEDSALYLCASSLYSVADTQYFGPGTRLTVL.

The V gene is TRBV7-9, the J gene TRBJ1-2, with TRBD1 matching over 9 bases. CDR3 size: 15 residues. The germline gives CDR1 SEHNR, CDR2 FQNEAQ (reference sequence). Germline trimming cut 7 bases from V and 5 bases from J; bases unmatched to any gene: 11. DNA of the CDR3: TGTGCCAGCAACTCCGGACAGGGGAAAGCATATGGCTACACCTTC. Its translation is CASNSGQGKAYGYTF.

The chain is built from TRBV7-8 and TRBJ2-7; a possible D gene is TRBD2 (5 bases). Germline CDR1 reads SGHVS; CDR2 reads FQNEAQ. The ends were cut back, 4 bases at V and 7 bases at J, with 17 bases in the middle. The CDR3 covers 14 residues. For the CDR3, the DNA is TGTGCCAGCAGCTCATCACTAGTTACGAGAGAGCAGTACTTC. This translates into CASSSSLVTREQYF.

The V and J genes are TRBV14 and TRBJ1-2; D not resolved. V gave up 6 bases and J gave up 1 base, with 6 bases separating them. This CDR3 is 12 amino acids long. Germline loops: CDR1 SGHDN, CDR2 FVKESK. The CDR3 sequence: CASSLLNYGYTF. The CDR3 DNA reads as TGTGCCAGCAGTCTTCTTAACTATGGCTACACCTTC.

The chain is built from TRBV10-3 and TRBJ2-3; perhaps TRBD2 as D (6 bases). The CDR3 runs 14 residues. The V gene lost 2 bases and the J gene lost 4 bases, with 10 bases spanning the gap. Germline V gene lookup returns CDR1 ENHRY and CDR2 SYGVKD. The DNA for the CDR3 is TGTGCCATCAGTGAGGCGCTAGCGCCAGATACGCAGTATTTT. This translates into CAISEALAPDTQYF.

The chain is built from TRBV28 and TRBJ1-1, with 7 bases matching TRBD1. The J segment lost 10 bases and the V segment lost 7 bases, leaving 15 bases of the junction unmatched. From germline, CDR1 is MDHEN and CDR2 SYDVKM. The CDR3 covers 14 residues. CDR3 sequence reads: CASISGTARQGAFF. The CDR3, as DNA: TGTGCCAGCATCTCAGGGACAGCACGACAAGGAGCTTTCTTT.

The rearrangement links TRBV7-3 to TRBJ2-4; D gene unclear. The V end was cut by 7 bases, the J end by 5 bases, with 12 bases between. The CDR3 loop spans 13 amino acids. Germline V gene sequence: CDR1 SGHTA, CDR2 FQGTGA. CDR3 sequence reads: CASILVLENIQYF. In nucleotides, the CDR3 is TGTGCCAGCATACTGGTCCTTGAAAACATTCAGTACTTC.

The V and J genes are TRBV19 and TRBJ1-1; D not certain. This CDR3 spans 13 amino acids. V dropped 5 bases and J dropped 1 base, with 8 bases sitting between them. CDR1 and CDR2 from the germline V gene are LNHDA and SQIVND (reference sequence). DNA of the CDR3: TGTGCCAGTAGTTCGGGATCGAACACTGAAGCTTTCTTT. This translates into CASSSGSNTEAFF.

The gene calls are TRBV28 and TRBJ2-1, with D possibly TRBD1 on 6 matching bases. The V end was cut by 7 bases, the J end by 9 bases, with 22 bases between. Germline values: CDR1 MDHEN, CDR2 SYDVKM. The CDR3 covers 15 residues. CDR3 sequence (DNA): TGTGCCAGCATTCCGGACTCCCTATACAGGGTTGAGCAGTTCTTC. Residues: CASIPDSLYRVEQFF.

This chain links TRBV5-6 with TRBJ1-1; D is possibly TRBD1 (5 bases). The V gene lost 0 bases and the J gene lost 3 bases, with 12 bases spanning the gap. In germline, CDR1 is SGHDT, CDR2 YYEEEE. The CDR3 extends over 15 amino acids. The CDR3 nucleotides read TGTGCCAGCAGCTTGGTGACAGTCACTTACACTGAAGCTTTCTTT. This encodes CASSLVTVTYTEAFF.

The chain is built from TRBV7-2 and TRBJ2-1, with 15 nucleotides matching TRBD2. This CDR3 contains 18 residues. The V segment lost 3 bases and the J segment 7 bases; nucleotides outside the gene matches: 10. The germline gives CDR1 SGHTA, CDR2 FQGNSA. The CDR3: CASSFYTTGTSGRNEQFF. The CDR3, as DNA: TGTGCCAGCAGCTTTTATACGACAGGGACTAGCGGGAGGAATGAGCAGTTCTTC.

A note on this clone: Within the sample, other DNA sequences also encode this same CDR3. The rearrangement joins TRBV7-3 to TRBJ1-1; maybe TRBD1 (6 bases). Germline loops: CDR1 SGHTA, CDR2 FQGTGA. This CDR3 contains 13 residues. Trimming pared 5 bases from V and 3 bases from J, leaving 10 bases between. The CDR3 here is CASSLQGDTEAFF. CDR3 DNA: TGTGCCAGCAGCCTACAGGGTGACACTGAAGCTTTCTTT.

V gene TRBV6-1 combines with J gene TRBJ1-3; D unresolved. The CDR3 contains 16 residues. Per the germline V gene, CDR1 is MNHNS and CDR2 is SASEGT. The germline V and J ends were trimmed by 1 base and 5 bases, with 15 bases remaining between them. The CDR3 region has the DNA TGTGCCAGCAGTGAAGTCTTCAGACTGGCCCGAAACACCATATATTTT. It codes for CASSEVFRLARNTIYF.

The V gene is TRBV5-1, the J gene TRBJ2-2; 8 bases match TRBD2. CDR3 length equals 19 residues. V shed 3 bases, J shed 0 bases, and the junction held 13 bases outside the gene matches. Germline loops: CDR1 SGHRS, CDR2 YFSETQ. CDR3 in amino acids: CASSSPSSGGMSNTGELFF. Here the CDR3 DNA reads TGCGCCAGCAGCTCGCCCTCCTCGGGAGGGATGTCGAACACCGGGGAGCTGTTTTTT.

This chain links TRBV18 with TRBJ2-7, with TRBD1 matching 7 bases. The V and J ends lost 4 bases and 3 bases, in that order; junction bases with no gene match: 6. The CDR3 spans 14 residues. Germline loops: CDR1 KGHSH, CDR2 LQKENI. The CDR3 here is CASSLGQEIYEQYF. CDR3 sequence (DNA): TGTGCCAGCTCACTCGGACAGGAAATCTACGAGCAGTACTTC.